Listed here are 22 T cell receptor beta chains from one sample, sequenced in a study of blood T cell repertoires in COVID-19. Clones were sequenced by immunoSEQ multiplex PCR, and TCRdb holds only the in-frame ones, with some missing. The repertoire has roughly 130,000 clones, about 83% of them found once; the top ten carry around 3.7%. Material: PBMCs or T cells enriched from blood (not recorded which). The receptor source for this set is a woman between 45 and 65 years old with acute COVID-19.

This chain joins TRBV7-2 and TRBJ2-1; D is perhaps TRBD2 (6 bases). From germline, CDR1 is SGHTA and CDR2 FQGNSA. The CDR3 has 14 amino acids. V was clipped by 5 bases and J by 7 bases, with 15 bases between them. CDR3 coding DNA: TGTGCCAGCAGCCCCCTAGCGAGTGATAATGAGCAGTTCTTC. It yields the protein CASSPLASDNEQFF.

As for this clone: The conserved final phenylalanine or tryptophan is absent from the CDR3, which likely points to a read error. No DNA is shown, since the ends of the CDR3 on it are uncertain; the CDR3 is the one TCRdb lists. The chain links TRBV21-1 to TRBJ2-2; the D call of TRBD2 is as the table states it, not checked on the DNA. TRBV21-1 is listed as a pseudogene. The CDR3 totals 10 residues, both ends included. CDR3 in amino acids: CASSKLPCLI.

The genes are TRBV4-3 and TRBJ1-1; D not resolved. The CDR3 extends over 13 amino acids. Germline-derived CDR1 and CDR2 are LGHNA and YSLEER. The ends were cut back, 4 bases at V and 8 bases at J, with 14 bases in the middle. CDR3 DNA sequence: TGCGCCAGCAGCCTCACCCGGGAGGGCGAAGCTTTCTTT. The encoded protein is CASSLTREGEAFF.

CDR3 DNA sequence: TGTGCCAGCAGCTTAGACAGGTCTGGGGCCAACGTCCTGACTTTC. Translating gives CASSLDRSGANVLTF. This rearrangement joins TRBV7-3 to TRBJ2-6; D might be TRBD1 (6 bases). The CDR3 runs 15 residues. Germline assignment: CDR1 SGHTA and CDR2 FQGTGA. Between the trimmed V and J ends, which lost 2 bases and 1 base, there was a span of 6 bases.

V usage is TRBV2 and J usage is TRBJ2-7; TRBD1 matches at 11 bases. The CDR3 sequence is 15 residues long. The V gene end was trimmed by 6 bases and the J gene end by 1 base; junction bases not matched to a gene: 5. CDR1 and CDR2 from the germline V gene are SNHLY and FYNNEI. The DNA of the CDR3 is TGTGCCAGCAGCACGGACAGGGGGCGATCCTACGAGCAGTACTTC. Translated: CASSTDRGRSYEQYF.

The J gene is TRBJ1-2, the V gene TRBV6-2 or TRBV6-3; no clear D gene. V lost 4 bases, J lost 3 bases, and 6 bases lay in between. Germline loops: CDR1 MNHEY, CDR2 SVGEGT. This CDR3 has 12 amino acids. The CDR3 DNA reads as TGTGCCAGCAGTTTCGTCGACTATGGCTACACCTTC. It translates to CASSFVDYGYTF.

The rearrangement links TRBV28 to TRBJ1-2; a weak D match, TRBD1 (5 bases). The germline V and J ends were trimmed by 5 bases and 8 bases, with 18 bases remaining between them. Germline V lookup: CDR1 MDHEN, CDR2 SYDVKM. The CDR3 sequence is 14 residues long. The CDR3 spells CASSVGRALIGYTF. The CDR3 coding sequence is TGTGCCAGCAGTGTGGGGCGCGCACTAATCGGCTACACCTTC.

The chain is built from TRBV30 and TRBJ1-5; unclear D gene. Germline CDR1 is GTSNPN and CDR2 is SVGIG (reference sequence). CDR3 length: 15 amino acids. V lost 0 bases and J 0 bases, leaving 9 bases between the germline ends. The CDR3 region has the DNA TGTGCCTGGAGTGTACCCCCCTATAGCAATCAGCCCCAGCATTTT. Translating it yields CAWSVPPYSNQPQHF.

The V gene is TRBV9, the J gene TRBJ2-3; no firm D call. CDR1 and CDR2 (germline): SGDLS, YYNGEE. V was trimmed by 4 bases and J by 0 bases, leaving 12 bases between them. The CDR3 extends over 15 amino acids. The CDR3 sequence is CASSIYYSSTDTQYF. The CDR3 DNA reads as TGTGCCAGCAGCATATACTATTCTAGCACAGATACGCAGTATTTT.

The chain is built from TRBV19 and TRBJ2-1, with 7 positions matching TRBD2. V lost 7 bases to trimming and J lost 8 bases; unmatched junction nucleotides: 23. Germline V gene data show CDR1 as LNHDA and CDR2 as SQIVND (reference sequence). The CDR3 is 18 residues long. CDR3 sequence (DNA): TGTGCCAGTATCCCGGGTCCCAGCGGGGCCTCTCAGGTCGATGAGCAGTTCTTC. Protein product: CASIPGPSGASQVDEQFF.

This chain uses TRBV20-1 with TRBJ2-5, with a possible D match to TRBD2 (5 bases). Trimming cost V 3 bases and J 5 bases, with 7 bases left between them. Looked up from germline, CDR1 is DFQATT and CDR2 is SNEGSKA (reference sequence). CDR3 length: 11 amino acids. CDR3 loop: CSASIAETQYF. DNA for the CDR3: TGCAGTGCTAGTATAGCGGAGACCCAGTACTTC.

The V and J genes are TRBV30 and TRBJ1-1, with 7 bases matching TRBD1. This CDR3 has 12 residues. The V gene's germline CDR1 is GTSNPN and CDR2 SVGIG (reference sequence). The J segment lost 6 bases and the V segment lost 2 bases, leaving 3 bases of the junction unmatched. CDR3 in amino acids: CAWSQGGPEAFF. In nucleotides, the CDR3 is TGTGCCTGGAGTCAGGGGGGCCCTGAAGCTTTCTTT. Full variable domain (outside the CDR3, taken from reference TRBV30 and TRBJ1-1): SQTIHQWPATLVQPVGSPLSLECTVEGTSNPNLYWYRQAAGRGLQLLFYSVGIGQISSEVPQNLSASRPQDRQFILSSKKLLLSDSGFYLCAWSQGGPEAFFGQGTRLTVV.

This CDR3 reads CASEWGGGTEAFF. CDR3 nucleotides: TGTGCCAGCGAGTGGGGGGGTGGCACTGAAGCTTTCTTT. The chain recombines TRBV28 with TRBJ1-1; a possible D gene is TRBD1 (5 bases). CDR3 length: 13 amino acids. Per germline, CDR1 MDHEN and CDR2 SYDVKM. V lost 8 bases and J 4 bases, leaving 14 bases between the germline ends. Using reference TRBV28 and TRBJ1-1 for the parts outside the CDR3, the full variable domain is DVKVTQSSRYLVKRTGEKVFLECVQDMDHENMFWYRQDPGLGLRLIYFSYDVKMKEKGDIPEGYSVSREKKERFSLILESASTNQTSMYLCASEWGGGTEAFFGQGTRLTVV.

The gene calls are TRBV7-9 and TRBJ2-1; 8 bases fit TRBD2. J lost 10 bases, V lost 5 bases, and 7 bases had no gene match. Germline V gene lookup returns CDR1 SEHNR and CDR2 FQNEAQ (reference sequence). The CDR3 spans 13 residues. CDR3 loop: CASSRGLALEQFF. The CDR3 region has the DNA TGTGCCAGCAGCCGAGGACTAGCTCTCGAGCAGTTCTTC.

CDR3: CATSNSGDTQYF. In nucleotides, the CDR3 is TGTGCCACCAGTAACTCGGGAGATACGCAGTATTTT. V is TRBV24-1 and J is TRBJ2-3; D is ambiguous. The CDR3 runs 12 residues. Deletions cut 6 bases from V and 5 bases from J, with 8 bases between. Germline CDR1 and CDR2: KGHDR and SFDVKD.

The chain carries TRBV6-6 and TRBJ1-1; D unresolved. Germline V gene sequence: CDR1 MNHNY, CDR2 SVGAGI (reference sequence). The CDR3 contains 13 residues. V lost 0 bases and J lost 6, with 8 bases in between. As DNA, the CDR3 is TGTGCCAGCAGTTACTCGATAACGGCTGAAGCTTTCTTT. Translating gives CASSYSITAEAFF.

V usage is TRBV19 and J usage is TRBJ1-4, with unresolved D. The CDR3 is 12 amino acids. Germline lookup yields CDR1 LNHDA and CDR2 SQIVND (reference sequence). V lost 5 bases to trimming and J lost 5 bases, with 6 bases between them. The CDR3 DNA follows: TGTGCCAGTAGTTGGCGGAATGAAAAACTGTTTTTT. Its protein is CASSWRNEKLFF.

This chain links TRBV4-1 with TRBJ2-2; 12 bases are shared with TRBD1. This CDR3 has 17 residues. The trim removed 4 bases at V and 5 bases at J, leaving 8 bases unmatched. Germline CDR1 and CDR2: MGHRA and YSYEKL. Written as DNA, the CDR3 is TGCGCCAGCAGCCCTCTCCCGGGACAGGGGGCGACCGGGGAGCTGTTTTTT. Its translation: CASSPLPGQGATGELFF.

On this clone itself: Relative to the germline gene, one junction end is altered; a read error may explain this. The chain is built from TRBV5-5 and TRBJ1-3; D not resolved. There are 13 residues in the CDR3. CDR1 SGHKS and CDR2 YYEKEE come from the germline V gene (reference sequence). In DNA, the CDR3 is TGTGCCAGCAGCTCCTACACTCAGACGCGCGGAGATTTT. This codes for CASSSYTQTRGDF. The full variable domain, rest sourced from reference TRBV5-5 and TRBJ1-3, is DAGVTQSPTHLIKTRGQQVTLRCSPISGHKSVSWYQQVLGQGPQFIFQYYEKEERGRGNFPDRFSARQFPNYSSELNVNALLLGDSALYLCASSSYTQTRGDFGEGSWLTVV.

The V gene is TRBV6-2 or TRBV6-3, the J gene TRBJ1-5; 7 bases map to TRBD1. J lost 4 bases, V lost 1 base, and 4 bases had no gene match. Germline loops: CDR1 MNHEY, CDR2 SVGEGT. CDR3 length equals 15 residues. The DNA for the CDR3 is TGTGCCAGCAGTTACTTCGACAGGGATAATCAGCCCCAGCATTTT. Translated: CASSYFDRDNQPQHF.

The CDR3 coding sequence is TGTGCCAGCAGAGACCGACAGGGGGCTCGAGGCTACACCTTC. Translation gives CASRDRQGARGYTF. The J gene is TRBJ1-2, the V gene TRBV27; 10 bases are a match to TRBD1. Trimming at V came to 6 bases and at J to 8 bases, leaving 9 bases not matched to a gene. Germline lookup yields CDR1 MNHEY and CDR2 SMNVEV (reference sequence). The CDR3 extends over 14 amino acids.

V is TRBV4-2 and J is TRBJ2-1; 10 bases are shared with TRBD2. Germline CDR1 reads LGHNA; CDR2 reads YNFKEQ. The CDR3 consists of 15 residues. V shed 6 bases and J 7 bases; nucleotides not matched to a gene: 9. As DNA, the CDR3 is TGTGCCAGCAGATTCAGCGGGAGGGGGATGAATGAGCAGTTCTTC. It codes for CASRFSGRGMNEQFF.